This TCR beta chain came from a study of shared clonotypes between healthy human individuals. Study-wide context: Three CD4 naive, three CD4 memory, two CD8 naive and one CD8 memory plate were used per donor.

After removal of 4 bases from V and 4 bases from J, the junction contained 2 bases not matched to a gene. CDR3 size: 14 residues. Germline V CDR1 and CDR2: SGHRS, YFSETQ. Study outcomes and limitations: A handful of donors shared approximately 5% of their naive CD4 clonotypes.

Concerning this clone: Its specificity is not known.

A CD45RA+ naive subset and a CD45RA-negative memory subset were split from CD4+ cells. Generated by immunoSEQ multiplex PCR, the TCRdb table keeps only in-frame clones and is missing some. The data show over a million clones, around 98.5% seen once. The sequenced sample consisted of naive CD4+ T cells sorted from blood. Subset indicated: CD45RA+ positively selected. The V and J genes are TRBV5-1 and TRBJ2-3; 11 bases line up with TRBD2. The receptor's source is a man aged 30 to 39 in good health. As DNA, the CDR3 is TGCGCCAGCAGCATAGCGGGAGGGTCAGATACGCAGTATTTT. Residues: CASSIAGGSDTQYF. The full variable domain, completed using reference TRBV5-1 and TRBJ2-3, is KAGVTQTPRYLIKTRGQQVTLSCSPISGHRSVSWYQQTPGQGLQFLFEYFSETQRNKGNFPGRFSGRQFSNSRSEMNVSTLELGDSALYLCASSIAGGSDTQYFGPGTRLTVL.